The TCR beta chain under discussion was sequenced for a study of identifying expanded T cells in peripheral blood. General study results and limits: Variance in clone template counts between approximately two-week samples significantly increased with total template count across all healthy donors.

Concerning this clone itself: Its target is not known.

Germline V gene data show CDR1 as SGDLS and CDR2 as YYNGEE. The CDR3 is 18 amino acids. V lost 3 bases to trimming and J lost 2 bases; unmatched junction nucleotides: 14. Clones were read by immunoSEQ multiplex PCR, and TCRdb kept only the in-frame ones, dropping some. There are 80,000 to 90,000 clones in the sample; around 85% occur only once, and over 5% lies in the top ten. V usage is TRBV9 and J usage is TRBJ2-1; TRBD1 aligns across 7 bases. Sequencing was done on a sample of blood. The clonotype comes from a person between 18 and 69 years old in good health. In DNA form, the CDR3 reads TGTGCCAGCAGCGGCCAAGACGGGACAGCTCAAACCTACAATGAGCAGTTCTTC. This sequence encodes CASSGQDGTAQTYNEQFF.